This TCR beta chain was recovered during a study of T cells in Graves' hyperthyroidism and ophthalmopathy. Broader study findings: Ophthalmopathy was separated from stable hyperthyroidism by a 13 V-J model. Most thyroid-expanded clonotypes above 0.001 were also found in blood.

Regions amplified from RNA transcripts were the TCR beta CDR3 regions. RT-PCR in the first round (using the HTBI primer set) targeted the TCR CDR3. TCRdb used MiXCR to reprocess the multiplex PCR reads, holding one entry per CDR3 protein. The sample has around 370,000 distinct CDR3 sequences, about a fifth seen once; the top ten hold over 35%. Individuals with ophthalmopathy presented a Clinical Activity Score of at least 3, a NOSPECS grade of at least 4 and a duration under 3 months. Uncontrolled infection, other autoimmune disease, pregnancy and lactation each barred patients from inclusion. There are many counts of this clonotype. Its antigen remains unidentified. The germline CDR1 and CDR2 sequences are SGHTA and FQGNSA. The trim removed 0 bases at V and 4 bases at J, leaving 10 bases unmatched. The CDR3 consists of 17 residues.

The chain has TRBV7-2 and TRBJ1-2; 8 bases agree with TRBD1. Sequenced input: blood. The sequence was collected from a man between 18 and 35 years old with Graves' ophthalmopathy. The CDR3 DNA is TGTGCCAGCAGCTTAGCGGCCCCCGACAGGGGAGGCTATGGCTACACCTTC. Its translation is CASSLAAPDRGGYGYTF.